The 20 T cell receptor beta chains given below trace back to one sample, sequenced in a study of blood T cell repertoires in COVID-19. Data came from immunoSEQ multiplex PCR; TCRdb stores just in-frame clones and leaves some out. The sample lists roughly 220,000 clones, around 82% seen once, with 3% to 3.5% in the top ten. The source material was peripheral blood. The receptors shown here come from a woman aged 30 to 39 who had recovered from COVID-19.

V usage is TRBV6-1 and J usage is TRBJ2-2; unclear D gene. Trimming took 1 base from V and 4 from J, leaving 10 bases between them. The germline CDR1 and CDR2 sequences are MNHNS and SASEGT. The CDR3 runs to 15 residues. In DNA form, the CDR3 reads TGTGCCAGCAGTGAAGACGAAGCATCCACCGGGGAGCTGTTTTTT. This encodes CASSEDEASTGELFF.

This clone was observed once. V usage is TRBV25-1 and J usage is TRBJ1-2, with 8 bases matching TRBD1. V dropped 4 bases and J dropped 0; count of bases not matched to a gene: 4. This CDR3 has 15 amino acids. CDR1 is MGHDK and CDR2 is SYGVNS in the germline V gene. CDR3 residues: CASSGGQASNYGYTF. The CDR3 coding sequence is TGTGCCAGCAGTGGGGGACAGGCCTCTAACTATGGCTACACCTTC.

This chain uses TRBV7-9 with TRBJ1-2; 8 bases map to TRBD1. Per germline, CDR1 SEHNR and CDR2 FQNEAQ (reference sequence). Trimming took 6 bases from V and 4 from J; bases not matched to a gene: 10. This CDR3 region has 15 residues. In nucleotides, the CDR3 is TGTGCCAGCAGACCGAGGACAGGGAGCCGCTATGGCTACACCTTC. Protein sequence: CASRPRTGSRYGYTF.

The chain combines TRBV28 with TRBJ1-5, with D tentatively TRBD1 (5 bases). Trimming removed 1 base from V and 2 bases from J, with 12 bases in between. This CDR3 region has 16 residues. Germline V CDR1 and CDR2: MDHEN, SYDVKM. CDR3 region: CASSLFGREGNQPQHF. The CDR3 DNA reads TGTGCCAGCAGTTTATTCGGCAGGGAGGGCAATCAGCCCCAGCATTTT.

The chain links TRBV28 to TRBJ2-6; a possible D gene is TRBD1 (6 bases). The CDR3 is made up of 15 amino acids. Germline assignment: CDR1 MDHEN and CDR2 SYDVKM. V dropped 5 bases and J dropped 2 bases, with 10 bases sitting between them. DNA for the CDR3: TGTGCCAGCAGTGAGCACAGGGCTGGGGCCAACGTCCTGACTTTC. Protein sequence: CASSEHRAGANVLTF. The full variable domain, in which reference TRBV28 and TRBJ2-6 provide the parts outside the CDR3, is DVKVTQSSRYLVKRTGEKVFLECVQDMDHENMFWYRQDPGLGLRLIYFSYDVKMKEKGDIPEGYSVSREKKERFSLILESASTNQTSMYLCASSEHRAGANVLTFGAGSRLTVL.

This chain joins TRBV5-1 and TRBJ2-1, with 9 bases matching TRBD2. CDR1 is SGHRS and CDR2 is YFSETQ in the germline V gene. This CDR3 has 18 residues. With V trimmed by 1 base and J by 9 bases, 17 bases remained unmatched. The CDR3 sequence: CASSLKASGVQWAGEQFF. The CDR3 nucleotides are TGCGCCAGCAGCTTGAAGGCTAGCGGGGTACAATGGGCAGGTGAGCAGTTCTTC.

This chain links TRBV19 with TRBJ2-2; TRBD2 matches 10 bases. J lost 0 bases, V lost 2 bases, and 9 bases had no gene match. Germline assignment: CDR1 LNHDA and CDR2 SQIVND (reference sequence). This CDR3 region has 19 residues. Written as DNA, the CDR3 is TGTGCCAGTAGTATATATGTAGGACTAGCGGACGCGAACACCGGGGAGCTGTTTTTT. This codes for CASSIYVGLADANTGELFF.

The CDR3 sequence is CASSSRASNYNEQFF. The DNA of the CDR3 is TGTGCCAGCAGCTCAAGGGCTAGCAATTACAATGAGCAGTTCTTC. The V gene is TRBV7-9, the J gene TRBJ2-1, with D tentatively TRBD2 (5 bases). Trimming took 4 bases from V and 4 from J, leaving 14 bases between them. Germline V CDR1 and CDR2: SEHNR, FQNEAQ (reference sequence). The CDR3 runs 15 residues. The full variable domain, rest sourced from reference TRBV7-9 and TRBJ2-1, is DTGVSQNPRHKITKRGQNVTFRCDPISEHNRLYWYRQTLGQGPEFLTYFQNEAQLEKSRLLSDRFSAERPKGSFSTLEIQRTEQGDSAMYLCASSSRASNYNEQFFGPGTRLTVL.

The chain recombines TRBV7-9 with TRBJ1-6, with TRBD1 identical over 10 bases. The CDR3 loop spans 14 amino acids. Germline lookup yields CDR1 SEHNR and CDR2 FQNEAQ (reference sequence). V lost 5 bases to trimming and J lost 10 bases; unmatched junction nucleotides: 5. The CDR3 bases are TGTGCCAGCAGCGCGGACAGGGGGAAGTCACCCCTCCACTTT. It is translated as CASSADRGKSPLHF.

V is TRBV19 and J is TRBJ2-7; TRBD1 agrees at 7 bases. The CDR3 totals 14 residues. The ends lost 5 bases at V and 0 bases at J; junction bases unmatched: 4. Germline-derived CDR1 and CDR2 are LNHDA and SQIVND (reference sequence). The CDR3 DNA sequence: TGTGCCAGTAGTGCACGGACAGGCTCCTACGAGCAGTACTTC. Translation: CASSARTGSYEQYF. Together with reference TRBV19 and TRBJ2-7, the CDR3 gives the full variable domain: DGGITQSPKYLFRKEGQNVTLSCEQNLNHDAMYWYRQDPGQGLRLIYYSQIVNDFQKGDIAEGYSVSREKKESFPLTVTSAQKNPTAFYLCASSARTGSYEQYFGPGTRLTVT.

V gene TRBV27 combines with J gene TRBJ2-7; perhaps TRBD2 as D (5 bases). Trimming cost V 2 bases and J 2 bases, with 10 bases left between them. Germline lookup yields CDR1 MNHEY and CDR2 SMNVEV (reference sequence). CDR3 length: 14 amino acids. The CDR3 loop reads CASSLRGLAYEQYF. CDR3 bases: TGTGCCAGCAGTTTACGCGGGTTAGCCTACGAGCAGTACTTC.

The chain links TRBV6-5 to TRBJ2-7; D call uncertain. The CDR3 is 11 amino acids. Trimming stripped 2 bases from V and 5 bases from J, with 4 bases between. In germline, CDR1 is MNHEY, CDR2 SVGAGI. The CDR3 coding sequence is TGTGCCAGCAGTTACGCGGACGAGCAGTACTTC. This gives the protein CASSYADEQYF.

A few counts support this clone. V is TRBV7-9 and J is TRBJ1-5; weak D call: TRBD1 (5 bases). CDR3 size: 14 residues. Looked up from germline, CDR1 is SEHNR and CDR2 is FQNEAQ (reference sequence). V lost 6 bases to trimming and J lost 10 bases, with 19 bases between them. CDR3 sequence (DNA): TGTGCCAGCAGTCTGGACACCCAGGTGGTCCCCCAGCATTTT. Its protein product is CASSLDTQVVPQHF. Drawing the rest from reference TRBV7-9 and TRBJ1-5, the complete variable domain is DTGVSQNPRHKITKRGQNVTFRCDPISEHNRLYWYRQTLGQGPEFLTYFQNEAQLEKSRLLSDRFSAERPKGSFSTLEIQRTEQGDSAMYLCASSLDTQVVPQHFGDGTRLSIL.

This clone was seen more than once but under ten times. The chain joins TRBV27 to TRBJ2-7, with D possibly being TRBD2 (6 bases). V was trimmed by 4 bases and J by 0 bases, leaving 19 bases between them. Looked up from germline, CDR1 is MNHEY and CDR2 is SMNVEV (reference sequence). The CDR3 contains 17 residues. CDR3: CASSYQSSTAGSYEQYF. In DNA form, the CDR3 reads TGTGCCAGCAGTTACCAGTCCTCGACAGCGGGCTCCTACGAGCAGTACTTC.

V usage is TRBV2 and J usage is TRBJ2-1; the match to TRBD2 covers 8 bases. CDR1 and CDR2 from the germline V gene are SNHLY and FYNNEI. The CDR3 covers 15 residues. The ends lost 3 bases at V and 9 bases at J; junction bases unmatched: 10. The CDR3 here is CASSDPGTRASEQFF. As DNA, the CDR3 is TGTGCCAGCAGTGACCCCGGGACTAGGGCTAGTGAGCAGTTCTTC.

The chain combines TRBV6-5 with TRBJ2-2, with TRBD1 identical over 7 bases. V lost 0 bases, J lost 6 bases, and 1 base stayed unmatched. This CDR3 is 14 amino acids long. Germline CDR1 reads MNHEY; CDR2 reads SVGAGI. CDR3 nucleotide sequence: TGTGCCAGCAGTTACTCCAGGGGGTCCGGGGAGCTGTTTTTT. Protein product: CASSYSRGSGELFF.

The chain has TRBV30 and TRBJ2-2; TRBD1 agrees at 9 bases. The V gene's germline CDR1 is GTSNPN and CDR2 SVGIG (reference sequence). With V trimmed by 0 bases and J by 7 bases, 15 bases remained unmatched. The CDR3 sequence is 18 residues long. This CDR3 reads CAWSVRLGDRVRIGELFF. The CDR3 DNA reads TGTGCCTGGAGTGTACGATTGGGGGACAGGGTTCGTATCGGGGAGCTGTTTTTT.

In nucleotides, the CDR3 is TGTGCCAGCAGCTCCGGGACAGGGTTGGAACGCTACACCTTC. Amino acids: CASSSGTGLERYTF. The genes are TRBV11-2 and TRBJ1-2; 9 positions agree with TRBD1. The CDR3 is made up of 14 amino acids. Germline trimming cut 4 bases from V and 9 bases from J; bases unmatched to any gene: 9. In germline, CDR1 is SGHAT, CDR2 FQNNGV.

The chain joins TRBV30 to TRBJ2-3; D is uncertain. V lost 6 bases to trimming and J lost 0 bases, with 13 bases between them. The CDR3 extends over 14 amino acids. Germline V gives CDR1 GTSNPN, CDR2 SVGIG (reference sequence). For the CDR3, the DNA is TGTGCCTGCCTTGTGAGGTCCAGCACAGATACGCAGTATTTT. Encoded protein: CACLVRSSTDTQYF.

This clone was recorded a few times. The rearrangement links TRBV7-2 to TRBJ1-1, with 7 bases identical to TRBD1. V lost 1 base, J lost 0 bases, and 2 bases stayed unmatched. Germline loops: CDR1 SGHTA, CDR2 FQGNSA. The CDR3 is 15 residues long. CDR3 in amino acids: CASSLGGQMNTEAFF. CDR3 sequence (DNA): TGTGCCAGCAGCTTAGGGGGACAGATGAACACTGAAGCTTTCTTT.